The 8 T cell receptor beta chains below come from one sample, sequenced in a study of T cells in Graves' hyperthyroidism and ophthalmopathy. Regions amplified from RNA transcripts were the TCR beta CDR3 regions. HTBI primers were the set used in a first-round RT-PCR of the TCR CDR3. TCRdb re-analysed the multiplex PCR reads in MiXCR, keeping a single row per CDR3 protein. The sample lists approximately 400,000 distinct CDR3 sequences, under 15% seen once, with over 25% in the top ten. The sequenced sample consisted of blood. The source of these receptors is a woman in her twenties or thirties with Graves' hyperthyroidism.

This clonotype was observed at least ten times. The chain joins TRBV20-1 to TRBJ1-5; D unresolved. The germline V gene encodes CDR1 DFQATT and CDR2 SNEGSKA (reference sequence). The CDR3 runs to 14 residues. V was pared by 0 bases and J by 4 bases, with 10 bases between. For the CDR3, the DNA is TGCAGTGCTAGAGAAACAGCCAGTAATCAGCCCCAGCATTTT. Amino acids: CSARETASNQPQHF.

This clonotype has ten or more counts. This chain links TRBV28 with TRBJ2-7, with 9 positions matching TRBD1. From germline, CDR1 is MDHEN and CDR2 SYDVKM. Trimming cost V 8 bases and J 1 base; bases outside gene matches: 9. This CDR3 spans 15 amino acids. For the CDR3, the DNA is TGTGCCAGCCGACAACGGGACAGGGCATCCTACGAGCAGTACTTC. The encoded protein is CASRQRDRASYEQYF.

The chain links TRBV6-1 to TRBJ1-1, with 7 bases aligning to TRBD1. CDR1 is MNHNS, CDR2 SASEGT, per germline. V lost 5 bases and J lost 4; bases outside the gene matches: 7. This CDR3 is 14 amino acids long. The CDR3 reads CASSTTGEGTEAFF. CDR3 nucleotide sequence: TGTGCCAGCAGTACCACAGGGGAAGGCACTGAAGCTTTCTTT.

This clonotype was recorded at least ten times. The CDR3 DNA sequence: TGTGCCAGCAGTTCTTACAGGGCAGCGAGCACAGATACGCAGTATTTT. Translation: CASSSYRAASTDTQYF. V usage is TRBV27 and J usage is TRBJ2-3; TRBD1 is a possible D gene (6 bases). The germline CDR1 and CDR2 sequences are MNHEY and SMNVEV (reference sequence). The CDR3 contains 16 residues. The V and J ends lost 4 bases and 0 bases respectively, with 14 bases between them.

The CDR3 spells CSASGGAPGNTIYF. The CDR3 DNA sequence: TGCAGTGCTAGCGGAGGGGCGCCTGGAAACACCATATATTTT. V and J are TRBV20-1 and TRBJ1-3; D perhaps matches TRBD1 (5 bases). V was shortened by 3 bases and J by 2 bases, with 11 bases between the two germline ends. The CDR3 sequence is 14 residues long. The germline CDR1 and CDR2 sequences are DFQATT and SNEGSKA (reference sequence).

This chain's CDR3 is CASSEQGGNQPQHF. The CDR3, as DNA: TGTGCCAGCAGCGAGCAGGGGGGGAATCAGCCCCAGCATTTT. The chain joins TRBV2 to TRBJ1-5; 7 bases are shared with TRBD1. The CDR3 has 14 amino acids. J lost 4 bases, V lost 6 bases, and 6 bases had no gene match. Germline V gene data show CDR1 as SNHLY and CDR2 as FYNNEI.

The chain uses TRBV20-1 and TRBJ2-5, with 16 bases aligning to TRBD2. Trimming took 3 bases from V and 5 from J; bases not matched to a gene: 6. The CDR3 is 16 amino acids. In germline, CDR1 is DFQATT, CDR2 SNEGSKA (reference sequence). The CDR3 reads CSASGTSGRVRETQYF. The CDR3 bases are TGCAGTGCTAGTGGGACTAGCGGGAGGGTCCGGGAGACCCAGTACTTC.

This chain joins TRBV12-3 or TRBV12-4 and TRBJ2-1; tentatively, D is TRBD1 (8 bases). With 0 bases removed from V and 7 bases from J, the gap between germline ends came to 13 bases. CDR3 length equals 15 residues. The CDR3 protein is CASSLADREGNEQFF. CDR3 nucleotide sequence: TGTGCCAGCAGTTTAGCGGACAGGGAGGGGAATGAGCAGTTCTTC.